Each of the 11 T cell receptor beta chains below was sequenced from the same sample in a study of T cells after yellow fever vaccination. TCRdb fed the 5' RACE reads into MiXCR, producing one record per CDR3 protein. The sample consists of about 170,000 distinct CDR3 sequences, approximately 11% of them appearing once. The sequences come from CD8+ T cells sorted from PBMCs, collected 15 days after the yellow fever booster vaccination. The receptors were gathered from a man younger than 35 who received the YFV17D yellow fever vaccine.

This clonotype was seen more than once but under ten times. The chain recombines TRBV10-3 with TRBJ2-2; D uncertain. Germline-derived CDR1 and CDR2 are ENHRY and SYGVKD. V lost 4 bases, J lost 6 bases, and 9 bases lay in between. CDR3 size: 13 residues. CDR3 sequence (DNA): TGTGCCATCAGTGTGTCGTCCCCCGGGGAGCTGTTTTTT. It encodes CAISVSSPGELFF.

At least ten counts were recorded for this clonotype. CDR3 region: CASSTGTSGDEQYF. The CDR3 bases are TGCGCCAGCAGCACGGGGACTAGCGGGGACGAGCAGTACTTC. The chain joins TRBV5-1 to TRBJ2-7, with 13 bases matching TRBD2. CDR1 SGHRS and CDR2 YFSETQ come from the germline V gene. This CDR3 region has 14 residues. V lost 4 bases, J lost 5 bases, and 3 bases stayed unmatched. The variable domain in full, completed from reference TRBV5-1 and TRBJ2-7, reads KAGVTQTPRYLIKTRGQQVTLSCSPISGHRSVSWYQQTPGQGLQFLFEYFSETQRNKGNFPGRFSGRQFSNSRSEMNVSTLELGDSALYLCASSTGTSGDEQYFGPGTRLTVT.

The chain recombines TRBV4-3 with TRBJ2-7; the D is unclear. Per germline, CDR1 LGHNA and CDR2 YSLEER. V was pared by 1 base and J by 0 bases, with 10 bases between. This CDR3 region has 15 residues. DNA of the CDR3: TGCGCCAGCAGCCAAGTGTTCGGATACTCCTACGAGCAGTACTTC. It encodes CASSQVFGYSYEQYF.

This clonotype was counted at least ten times. The V gene is TRBV29-1, the J gene TRBJ2-7; 10 nucleotides align to TRBD1. CDR3 size: 15 residues. The germline CDR1 and CDR2 sequences are SQVTM and ANQGSEA. V lost 7 bases, J lost 3 bases, and 12 bases stayed unmatched. Here the CDR3 reads CSGSTPGQGSYEQYF. The CDR3 DNA reads TGCAGCGGCTCGACTCCGGGACAGGGGAGCTACGAGCAGTACTTC.

This chain links TRBV6-5 with TRBJ1-1; 9 bases line up with TRBD1. The CDR3 runs 14 residues. From germline, CDR1 is MNHEY and CDR2 SVGAGI. Trimming removed 4 bases from V and 4 bases from J; junction bases left unmatched: 4. The CDR3 sequence: CASSLGQGGTEAFF. The CDR3 DNA is TGTGCCAGCAGTTTGGGACAGGGCGGCACTGAAGCTTTCTTT.

This chain connects TRBV28 to TRBJ2-3; D remains ambiguous. This CDR3 region has 15 residues. CDR1 and CDR2 (germline): MDHEN, SYDVKM. The V end was cut by 3 bases, the J end by 3 bases, with 13 bases between. CDR3 sequence: CASSFLHDNTDTQYF. The CDR3 coding sequence is TGTGCCAGCAGTTTCCTTCATGACAATACAGATACGCAGTATTTT.

Ten or more counts support this clonotype. The chain uses TRBV3-1 and TRBJ2-7; D may be TRBD1 (6 bases). CDR3 length equals 15 residues. V was shortened by 3 bases and J by 3 bases, with 15 bases between the two germline ends. CDR1 and CDR2 (germline): LGHDT, YNNKEL (reference sequence). CDR3 amino acids: CASSQPGTQIYEQYF. CDR3 nucleotide sequence: TGTGCCAGCAGCCAGCCCGGGACACAGATCTACGAGCAGTACTTC.

The sample holds a few counts of this clonotype. The genes are TRBV20-1 and TRBJ2-1; 8 nucleotides align to TRBD2. The trim removed 7 bases at V and 4 bases at J, leaving 9 bases unmatched. The length of the CDR3 is 14 residues. Germline V lookup: CDR1 DFQATT, CDR2 SNEGSKA (reference sequence). The CDR3 DNA sequence: TGCAGTGTCGACCCGGGGGGGGCATACAATGAGCAGTTCTTC. This codes for CSVDPGGAYNEQFF.

The rearrangement joins TRBV6-1 to TRBJ1-1; maybe TRBD1 (5 bases). Trimming left V 3 bases short and J 3 bases short, with 11 bases between. The CDR3 covers 14 residues. From germline, CDR1 is MNHNS and CDR2 SASEGT. The CDR3, as DNA: TGTGCCAGCAGTGATTACCAGGGCCACACTGAAGCTTTCTTT. It specifies CASSDYQGHTEAFF.

The chain carries TRBV4-3 and TRBJ2-5, with D uncertain. CDR3 length: 14 residues. From germline, CDR1 is LGHNA and CDR2 YSLEER. Trimming cost V 0 bases and J 1 base, with 6 bases left between them. The DNA for the CDR3 is TGCGCCAGCAGCCAAGAGGCTAGCCAAGAGACCCAGTACTTC. This encodes CASSQEASQETQYF.

The chain is built from TRBV6-2 or TRBV6-3 and TRBJ2-7; either TRBD1 or TRBD2 may fit D (5 bases each). This CDR3 is 14 amino acids long. CDR1 is MNHEY and CDR2 is SVGEGT in the germline V gene. V lost 2 bases and J lost 6, with 14 bases in between. The CDR3 coding sequence is TGTGCCAGCAGTTACGGCAGGGCTCGGGGCGAGCAGTACTTC. Translated, it gives CASSYGRARGEQYF.